Shown below are 9 T cell receptor beta chains from a single sample sequenced in a study of T cells in localized non-small cell lung cancer. Measured with immunoSEQ multiplex PCR; TCRdb has only the in-frame clones, and not every one. The sample lists 18,000 or so clones; about 88% were seen once. The material sequenced was peripheral blood, taken before any cancer treatment. The receptors come from a man aged 40-75 years with stage I lung adenocarcinoma.

V is TRBV9 and J is TRBJ2-2; no clear D. The CDR3 covers 12 residues. V was trimmed by 1 base and J by 5 bases, leaving 3 bases between them. The V gene's germline CDR1 is SGDLS and CDR2 YYNGEE. CDR3 in DNA: TGTGCCAGCAGCGTACTAACCGGGGAGCTGTTTTTT. It translates to CASSVLTGELFF.

This CDR3 reads CAWSPGQTPTDTQYF. CDR3 DNA sequence: TGTGCCTGGAGTCCTGGGCAAACCCCCACAGATACGCAGTATTTT. V gene TRBV30 combines with J gene TRBJ2-3; D unclear. CDR3 length equals 15 residues. V was trimmed by 2 bases and J by 2 bases, leaving 14 bases between them. Per the germline V gene, CDR1 is GTSNPN and CDR2 is SVGIG (reference sequence).

V gene TRBV5-1 combines with J gene TRBJ2-1; possible D gene TRBD2, 6 bases. Germline V gene data show CDR1 as SGHRS and CDR2 as YFSETQ. Trimming removed 4 bases from V and 5 bases from J, with 10 bases in between. The CDR3 loop spans 13 amino acids. This CDR3 is CASSTGTHNEQFF. CDR3 in DNA: TGCGCCAGCAGCACCGGGACTCACAATGAGCAGTTCTTC.

This chain connects TRBV2 to TRBJ2-5; D is possibly TRBD1 (5 bases). With 1 base removed from V and 1 base from J, the gap between germline ends came to 13 bases. Germline CDR1 is SNHLY and CDR2 is FYNNEI. The CDR3 totals 16 residues. CDR3 sequence reads: CASSEGRRGFQETQYF. The CDR3 DNA reads TGTGCCAGCAGTGAAGGAAGAAGGGGCTTCCAAGAGACCCAGTACTTC.

V usage is TRBV18 and J usage is TRBJ2-7; possible D gene TRBD1, 6 bases. From germline, CDR1 is KGHSH and CDR2 LQKENI. This CDR3 spans 15 amino acids. Trimming took off 6 bases at V and 3 bases at J, with 18 bases between the two ends. This CDR3 reads CASSRSGANNYEQYF. CDR3 DNA sequence: TGTGCCAGCTCCCGTTCAGGGGCCAACAACTACGAGCAGTACTTC.

The genes are TRBV30 and TRBJ2-4, with D unresolved. The length of the CDR3 is 14 residues. Germline CDR1 is GTSNPN and CDR2 is SVGIG (reference sequence). V was shortened by 1 base and J by 0 bases, with 7 bases between the two germline ends. As DNA, the CDR3 is TGTGCCTGGAGTGATGGGATAGCCAAAAACATTCAGTACTTC. Translating gives CAWSDGIAKNIQYF. The full variable domain, completed using reference TRBV30 and TRBJ2-4, is SQTIHQWPATLVQPVGSPLSLECTVEGTSNPNLYWYRQAAGRGLQLLFYSVGIGQISSEVPQNLSASRPQDRQFILSSKKLLLSDSGFYLCAWSDGIAKNIQYFGAGTRLSVL.

The genes are TRBV27 and TRBJ2-7; 7 positions match TRBD1. After removal of 3 bases from V and 1 base from J, the junction contained 3 bases not matched to a gene. CDR1 is MNHEY and CDR2 is SMNVEV in the germline V gene (reference sequence). This CDR3 region has 14 residues. CDR3 DNA sequence: TGTGCCAGCAGTTTCGCAGGGGGTTCCTACGAGCAGTACTTC. Translated: CASSFAGGSYEQYF.

The J gene is TRBJ1-1, the V gene TRBV29-1; D is ambiguous. This CDR3 spans 11 amino acids. Germline loops: CDR1 SQVTM, CDR2 ANQGSEA. V dropped 6 bases and J dropped 11 bases, with 16 bases sitting between them. CDR3 sequence: CSVGSLPFAFF. CDR3 bases: TGCAGCGTAGGGAGTCTACCGTTTGCTTTCTTT.

The chain combines TRBV10-3 with TRBJ2-5; 8 bases line up with TRBD2. Germline V CDR1 and CDR2: ENHRY, SYGVKD. With 7 bases clipped from V and 1 base from J, the junction kept 2 bases outside the gene matches. CDR3 size: 13 residues. CDR3 sequence reads: CAITGGPQETQYF. The CDR3 coding sequence is TGTGCCATCACGGGGGGGCCCCAAGAGACCCAGTACTTC.